This T cell receptor beta chain was profiled in a study of blood T cell repertoires in COVID-19. Per germline, CDR1 LGHDT and CDR2 YNNKEL (reference sequence). V trimming: 1 base; J trimming: 4 bases; junction bases outside the gene matches: 2. The CDR3 runs to 14 residues. Authors' data handling: Reference gene primer amplification gave estimated nucleated cell counts. Libraries were prepared by immunoSEQ multiplex PCR; TCRdb keeps only in-frame clonotypes and omits some of them. That table furnishes V, J and clone size, whereas the DNA furnished D and trimming. Here the sample spans fewer than 65,000 clones, around 80% being singletons.

Sequenced sample: peripheral blood. The chain is built from TRBV3-1 (or the pseudogene TRBV3-2) and TRBJ1-1; TRBD1 matches 8 bases. The sequence was obtained from a man aged 25 to 40 with COVID-19, enrolled during active disease. CDR3 loop: CASSQVTGGTEAFF. CDR3 DNA sequence: TGTGCCAGCAGCCAAGTTACAGGGGGCACTGAAGCTTTCTTT.